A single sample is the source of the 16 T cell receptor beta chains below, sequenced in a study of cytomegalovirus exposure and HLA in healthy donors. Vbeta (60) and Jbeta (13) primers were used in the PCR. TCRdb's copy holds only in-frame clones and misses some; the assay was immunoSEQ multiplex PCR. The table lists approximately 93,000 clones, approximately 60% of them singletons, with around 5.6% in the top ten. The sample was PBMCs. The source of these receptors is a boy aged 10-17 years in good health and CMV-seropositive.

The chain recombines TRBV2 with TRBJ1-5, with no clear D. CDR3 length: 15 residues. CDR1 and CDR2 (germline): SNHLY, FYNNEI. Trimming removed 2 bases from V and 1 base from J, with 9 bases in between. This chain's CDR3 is CASSESGGSNQPQHF. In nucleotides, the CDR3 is TGTGCCAGCAGTGAATCGGGTGGGAGCAATCAGCCCCAGCATTTT.

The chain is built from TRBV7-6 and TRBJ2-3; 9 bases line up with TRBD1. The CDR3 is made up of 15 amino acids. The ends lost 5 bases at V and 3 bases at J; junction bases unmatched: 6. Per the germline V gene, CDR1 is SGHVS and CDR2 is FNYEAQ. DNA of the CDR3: TGTGCCAGCAGCAGGGGACAGGGTGGTACAGATACGCAGTATTTT. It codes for CASSRGQGGTDTQYF.

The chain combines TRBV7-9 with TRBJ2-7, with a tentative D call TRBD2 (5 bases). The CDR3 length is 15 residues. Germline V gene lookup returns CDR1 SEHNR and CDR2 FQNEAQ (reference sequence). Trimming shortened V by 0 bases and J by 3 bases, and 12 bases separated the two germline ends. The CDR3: CASSLAASRYYEQYF. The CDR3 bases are TGTGCCAGCAGCTTAGCGGCTAGCAGATACTACGAGCAGTACTTC.

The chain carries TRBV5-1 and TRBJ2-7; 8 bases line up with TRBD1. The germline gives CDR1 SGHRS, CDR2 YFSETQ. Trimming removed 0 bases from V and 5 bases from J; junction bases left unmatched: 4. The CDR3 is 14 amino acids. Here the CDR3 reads CASSLGQGADEQYF. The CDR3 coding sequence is TGCGCCAGCAGCTTGGGGCAGGGGGCGGACGAGCAGTACTTC.

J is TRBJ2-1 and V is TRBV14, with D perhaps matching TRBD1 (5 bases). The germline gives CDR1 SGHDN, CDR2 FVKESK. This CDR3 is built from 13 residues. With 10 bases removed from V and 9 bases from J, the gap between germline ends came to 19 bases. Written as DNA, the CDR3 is TGTGCCACGTCCAGTCCAGGGTTCGGTGAGCAGTTCTTC. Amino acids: CATSSPGFGEQFF.

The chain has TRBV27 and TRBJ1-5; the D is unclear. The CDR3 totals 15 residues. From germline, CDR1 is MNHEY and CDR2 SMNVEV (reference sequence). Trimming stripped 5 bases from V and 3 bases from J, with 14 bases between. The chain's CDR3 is CASSDTTAPNQPQHF. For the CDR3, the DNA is TGTGCCAGCAGTGATACGACTGCCCCCAATCAGCCCCAGCATTTT.

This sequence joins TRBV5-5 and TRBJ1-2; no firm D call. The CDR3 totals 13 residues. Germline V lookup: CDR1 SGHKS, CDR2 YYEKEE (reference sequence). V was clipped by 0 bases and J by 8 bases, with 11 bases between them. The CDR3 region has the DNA TGTGCCAGCAGCTTGGCGGGTTCGCGGGGCTACACCTTC. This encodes CASSLAGSRGYTF. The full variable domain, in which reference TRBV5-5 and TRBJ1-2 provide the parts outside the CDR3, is DAGVTQSPTHLIKTRGQQVTLRCSPISGHKSVSWYQQVLGQGPQFIFQYYEKEERGRGNFPDRFSARQFPNYSSELNVNALLLGDSALYLCASSLAGSRGYTFGSGTRLTVV.

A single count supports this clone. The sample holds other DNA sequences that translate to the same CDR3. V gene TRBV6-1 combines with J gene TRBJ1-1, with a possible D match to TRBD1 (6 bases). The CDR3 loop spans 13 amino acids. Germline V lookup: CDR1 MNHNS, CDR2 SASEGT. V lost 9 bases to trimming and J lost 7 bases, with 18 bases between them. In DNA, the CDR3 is TGTGCCAGTAGGGGGGGGCAGGAACTTGAAGCTTTCTTT. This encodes CASRGGQELEAFF.

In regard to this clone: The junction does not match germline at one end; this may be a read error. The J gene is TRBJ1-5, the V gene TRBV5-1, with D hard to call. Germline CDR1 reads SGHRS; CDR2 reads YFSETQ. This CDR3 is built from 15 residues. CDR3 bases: TGCGCCAGCAGCTTGAATCCAGGTTTAAATCAGCCCCAGAATTTT. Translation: CASSLNPGLNQPQNF. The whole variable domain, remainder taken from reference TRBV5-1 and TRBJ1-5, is KAGVTQTPRYLIKTRGQQVTLSCSPISGHRSVSWYQQTPGQGLQFLFEYFSETQRNKGNFPGRFSGRQFSNSRSEMNVSTLELGDSALYLCASSLNPGLNQPQNFGDGTRLSIL.

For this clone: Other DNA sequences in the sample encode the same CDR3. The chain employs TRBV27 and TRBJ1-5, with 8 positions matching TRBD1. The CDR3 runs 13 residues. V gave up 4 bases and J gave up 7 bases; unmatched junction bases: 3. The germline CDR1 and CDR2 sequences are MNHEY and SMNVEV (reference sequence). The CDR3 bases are TGTGCCAGCAGTTGGACAGGGCGGCAGCCCCAGCATTTT. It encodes CASSWTGRQPQHF.

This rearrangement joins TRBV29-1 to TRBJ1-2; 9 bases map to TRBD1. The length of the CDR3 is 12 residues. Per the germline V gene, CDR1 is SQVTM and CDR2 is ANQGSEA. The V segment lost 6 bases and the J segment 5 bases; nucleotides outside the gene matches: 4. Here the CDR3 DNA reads TGCAGCGTCCTAGGACAGGGGTATGGCTACACCTTC. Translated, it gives CSVLGQGYGYTF.

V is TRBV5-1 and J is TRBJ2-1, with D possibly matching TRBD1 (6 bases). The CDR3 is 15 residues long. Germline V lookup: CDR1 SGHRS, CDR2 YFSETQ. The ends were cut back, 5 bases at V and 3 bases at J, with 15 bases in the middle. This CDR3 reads CASSFLGADYNEQFF. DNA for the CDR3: TGCGCCAGCAGTTTTCTGGGGGCCGACTACAATGAGCAGTTCTTC. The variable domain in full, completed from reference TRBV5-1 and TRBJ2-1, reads KAGVTQTPRYLIKTRGQQVTLSCSPISGHRSVSWYQQTPGQGLQFLFEYFSETQRNKGNFPGRFSGRQFSNSRSEMNVSTLELGDSALYLCASSFLGADYNEQFFGPGTRLTVL.

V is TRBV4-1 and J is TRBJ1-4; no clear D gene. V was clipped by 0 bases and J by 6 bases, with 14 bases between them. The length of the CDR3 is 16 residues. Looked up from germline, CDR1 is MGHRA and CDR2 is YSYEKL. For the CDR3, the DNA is TGCGCCAGCAGCCAAGATCGCAGCCAAGCGCATGAAAAACTGTTTTTT. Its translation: CASSQDRSQAHEKLFF.

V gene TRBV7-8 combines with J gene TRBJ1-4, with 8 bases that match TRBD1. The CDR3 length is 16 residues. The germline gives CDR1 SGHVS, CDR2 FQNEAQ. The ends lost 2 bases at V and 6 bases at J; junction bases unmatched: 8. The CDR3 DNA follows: TGTGCCAGCAGCTTACCAAGTACGACAGGGGATGAAAAACTGTTTTTT. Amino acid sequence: CASSLPSTTGDEKLFF.

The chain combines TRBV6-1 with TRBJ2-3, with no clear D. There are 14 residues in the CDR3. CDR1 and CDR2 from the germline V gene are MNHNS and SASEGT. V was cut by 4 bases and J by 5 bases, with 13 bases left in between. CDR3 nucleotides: TGTGCCAGCAGTGGGAGCCTGACGAGAGATACGCAGTATTTT. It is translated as CASSGSLTRDTQYF.

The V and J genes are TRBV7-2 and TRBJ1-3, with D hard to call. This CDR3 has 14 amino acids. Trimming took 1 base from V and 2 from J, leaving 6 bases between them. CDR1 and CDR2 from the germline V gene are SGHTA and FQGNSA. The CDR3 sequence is CASSLGETGNTIYF. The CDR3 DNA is TGTGCCAGCAGCTTAGGGGAGACTGGAAACACCATATATTTT.